Below, 28 T cell receptor beta chains from the same sample are listed, as sequenced in a study of blood T cell repertoires in COVID-19. Data came from immunoSEQ multiplex PCR; TCRdb stores just in-frame clones and leaves some out. The sample shows around 300,000 clones, about nine tenths of them seen only once. Sequenced sample: peripheral blood. Receptors originate from a man aged 45-65 years with acute or convalescent COVID-19.

This clone showed up just a few times. The CDR3 DNA follows: TGTGCCAGCAGCACAGGGGGCCACGAGCAGTACTTC. It codes for CASSTGGHEQYF. This chain joins TRBV2 and TRBJ2-7; 9 bases agree with TRBD1. The CDR3 has 12 residues. Trimming removed 6 bases from V and 5 bases from J; junction bases left unmatched: 2. Germline loops: CDR1 SNHLY, CDR2 FYNNEI.

The chain couples TRBV5-1 to TRBJ1-1; D is possibly TRBD1 (6 bases). The CDR3 contains 14 residues. CDR1 SGHRS and CDR2 YFSETQ come from the germline V gene. Deletions cut 0 bases from V and 1 base from J, with 7 bases between. DNA of the CDR3: TGCGCCAGCAGCTTGGCAGGGGCGAACACTGAAGCTTTCTTT. Translation gives CASSLAGANTEAFF.

The gene calls are TRBV30 and TRBJ2-4, with D perhaps TRBD2 (5 bases). V was pared by 3 bases and J by 8 bases, with 17 bases between. CDR3 length: 14 amino acids. Germline V gene data show CDR1 as GTSNPN and CDR2 as SVGIG (reference sequence). In DNA form, the CDR3 reads TGTGCCTGGAGAGAGAGGGAAATAAGGGACATTCAGTACTTC. Protein: CAWREREIRDIQYF.

The chain combines TRBV6-6 with TRBJ1-6; 8 nucleotides match TRBD1. Germline CDR1 is MNHNY and CDR2 is SVGAGI (reference sequence). V shed 6 bases, J shed 11 bases, and the junction held 9 bases outside the gene matches. The length of the CDR3 is 14 residues. The CDR3 reads CASRSGQGIPPLHF. Written as DNA, the CDR3 is TGTGCCAGCAGATCCGGACAGGGAATACCACCCCTCCACTTT.

V and J are TRBV10-3 and TRBJ2-2; 12 bases agree with TRBD1. V shed 8 bases and J 7 bases; nucleotides not matched to a gene: 11. Germline loops: CDR1 ENHRY, CDR2 SYGVKD. This CDR3 has 16 amino acids. CDR3 in DNA: TGTGCCATCGCCGTCCCCGGGACAGGGGGCATCGGGGAGCTGTTTTTT. This sequence encodes CAIAVPGTGGIGELFF.

This chain uses TRBV19 with TRBJ1-5; D is unresolved. This CDR3 spans 15 amino acids. Germline-derived CDR1 and CDR2 are LNHDA and SQIVND (reference sequence). V shed 6 bases and J shed 4 bases, with 16 bases lying between them. CDR3 nucleotides: TGTGCCAGTAGACTTAGCGGGAGTGGGAATCAGCCCCAGCATTTT. Protein sequence: CASRLSGSGNQPQHF.

The chain employs TRBV5-5 and TRBJ2-5; D not resolved. CDR1 is SGHKS and CDR2 is YYEKEE in the germline V gene (reference sequence). This CDR3 spans 13 amino acids. V lost 0 bases and J lost 4, with 7 bases in between. CDR3 loop: CASSLGVTETQYF. The CDR3 region has the DNA TGTGCCAGCAGCTTGGGAGTCACAGAGACCCAGTACTTC.

The chain recombines TRBV30 with TRBJ2-7, with 7 positions matching TRBD1. This CDR3 is 13 amino acids long. The germline CDR1 and CDR2 sequences are GTSNPN and SVGIG (reference sequence). The V segment lost 8 bases and the J segment 1 base; nucleotides outside the gene matches: 8. The CDR3 here is CAGITGDSYEQYF. CDR3 in DNA: TGTGCCGGTATAACAGGGGATTCCTACGAGCAGTACTTC. The full variable domain, with the rest looked up from reference TRBV30 and TRBJ2-7, is SQTIHQWPATLVQPVGSPLSLECTVEGTSNPNLYWYRQAAGRGLQLLFYSVGIGQISSEVPQNLSASRPQDRQFILSSKKLLLSDSGFYLCAGITGDSYEQYFGPGTRLTVT.

This clone showed up just once. The rearrangement uses TRBV7-3 and TRBJ1-1; TRBD1 might be the D (6 bases). This CDR3 spans 13 amino acids. The germline CDR1 and CDR2 sequences are SGHTA and FQGTGA. V dropped 4 bases and J dropped 11 bases, with 17 bases sitting between them. DNA for the CDR3: TGTGCCAGCAGCTCCGGACCGCCCCAGGGGGCTTTCTTT. Translation: CASSSGPPQGAFF.

V and J are TRBV3-1 (or the pseudogene TRBV3-2) and TRBJ1-2; a possible D gene is TRBD1 (5 bases). CDR3 length equals 15 residues. CDR1 is LGHDT and CDR2 is YNNKEL in the germline V gene (reference sequence). V lost 0 bases and J 4 bases, leaving 12 bases between the germline ends. The CDR3 sequence is CASSQDWGVAYGYTF. For the CDR3, the DNA is TGTGCCAGCAGCCAAGATTGGGGGGTAGCCTATGGCTACACCTTC.

This chain links TRBV5-4 with TRBJ2-7; 10 nucleotides line up with TRBD2. The trim removed 2 bases at V and 5 bases at J, leaving 4 bases unmatched. The CDR3 runs to 14 residues. CDR1 is SGHNT, CDR2 YYREEE, per germline (reference sequence). The CDR3 spells CASSLLAGYDEQYF. The CDR3 coding sequence is TGTGCCAGCAGCTTACTAGCGGGGTACGACGAGCAGTACTTC.

The J gene is TRBJ1-2, the V gene TRBV5-6; 7 nucleotides match TRBD1. J gave up 4 bases and V 6 bases, and 18 bases lay outside the gene matches. This CDR3 comprises 17 residues. The germline V gene encodes CDR1 SGHDT and CDR2 YYEEEE. In DNA, the CDR3 is TGTGCCAGCACCCAGTTCGACAGGGCCGTCGTTACCTATGGCTACACCTTC. Residues: CASTQFDRAVVTYGYTF.

The rearrangement joins TRBV7-2 to TRBJ1-6; D is perhaps TRBD1 (5 bases). Between the trimmed V and J ends, which lost 2 bases and 9 bases, there was a span of 20 bases. CDR3 length: 17 residues. Germline V lookup: CDR1 SGHTA, CDR2 FQGNSA. DNA for the CDR3: TGTGCCAGCAGCTTACCCCTCGGGGGGGGACTAGGTTCACCCCTCCACTTT. Its translation: CASSLPLGGGLGSPLHF.

This clone showed up just a few times. J is TRBJ2-5 and V is TRBV2; TRBD2 aligns across 8 bases. The CDR3 contains 15 residues. The V segment lost 4 bases and the J segment 5 bases; nucleotides outside the gene matches: 9. Per the germline V gene, CDR1 is SNHLY and CDR2 is FYNNEI. CDR3 loop: CASSAGGLAAETQYF. The DNA of the CDR3 is TGTGCCAGCAGTGCCGGAGGACTAGCTGCGGAGACCCAGTACTTC.

This clone turned up a few times. The CDR3 sequence: CASSQSRQWTGRYGYTF. The CDR3 DNA is TGCGCCAGCAGCCAATCCCGCCAGTGGACAGGACGCTATGGCTACACCTTC. The chain carries TRBV4-1 and TRBJ1-2; 7 nucleotides agree with TRBD1. In germline, CDR1 is MGHRA, CDR2 YSYEKL. The CDR3 runs 17 residues. Trimming at V came to 2 bases and at J to 4 bases, leaving 13 bases not matched to a gene.

V and J are TRBV19 and TRBJ2-7; D not resolved. With 4 bases removed from V and 1 base from J, the gap between germline ends came to 11 bases. Looked up from germline, CDR1 is LNHDA and CDR2 is SQIVND (reference sequence). The CDR3 is made up of 14 amino acids. CDR3 nucleotides: TGTGCCAGTAGTACCTTCGGCGGATCCTACGAGCAGTACTTC. Translating gives CASSTFGGSYEQYF.

J is TRBJ2-5 and V is TRBV11-2; TRBD1 might be the D (5 bases). Germline loops: CDR1 SGHAT, CDR2 FQNNGV. There are 14 residues in the CDR3. V lost 1 base and J lost 2, with 8 bases in between. CDR3 amino acids: CASSLGTQQETQYF. The DNA of the CDR3 is TGTGCCAGCAGCTTAGGGACACAACAAGAGACCCAGTACTTC.

This clone has a single count. The CDR3 sequence is CSVVEEGYTF. CDR3 bases: TGCAGCGTTGTGGAGGAAGGCTACACCTTC. The genes are TRBV29-1 and TRBJ1-2; D gene uncertain. The CDR3 extends over 10 amino acids. Germline V gene data show CDR1 as SQVTM and CDR2 as ANQGSEA. V lost 4 bases and J 8 bases, leaving 8 bases between the germline ends.

The chain recombines TRBV5-6 with TRBJ2-1, with 7 positions matching TRBD1. The germline CDR1 and CDR2 sequences are SGHDT and YYEEEE. This CDR3 has 15 residues. V dropped 0 bases and J dropped 6; count of bases not matched to a gene: 6. The CDR3 sequence: CASSLGPGGFNEQFF. In DNA, the CDR3 is TGTGCCAGCAGCTTGGGGCCAGGGGGATTCAATGAGCAGTTCTTC.

Here the CDR3 DNA reads TGTGCCAGTAGCGCCTACAATGAGCAGTTCTTC. This gives the protein CASSAYNEQFF. The chain couples TRBV19 to TRBJ2-1, with D uncertain. Germline V gives CDR1 LNHDA, CDR2 SQIVND (reference sequence). The CDR3 consists of 11 residues. The ends were cut back, 6 bases at V and 2 bases at J, with 2 bases in the middle.

The chain is built from TRBV27 and TRBJ1-1; D gene ambiguous. Germline loops: CDR1 MNHEY, CDR2 SMNVEV (reference sequence). Trimming pared 4 bases from V and 1 base from J, leaving 13 bases between. The CDR3 totals 15 residues. Here the CDR3 reads CASSSIVQENTEAFF. CDR3 sequence (DNA): TGTGCCAGCAGTTCTATTGTTCAGGAGAACACTGAAGCTTTCTTT.

V usage is TRBV3-1 (or the pseudogene TRBV3-2) and J usage is TRBJ2-1; 8 bases match TRBD2. This CDR3 contains 15 residues. Trimming took 8 bases from V and 6 from J; bases not matched to a gene: 12. Germline V gene sequence: CDR1 LGHDT, CDR2 YNNKEL (reference sequence). CDR3 region: CASSSGRGALNEQFF. Written as DNA, the CDR3 is TGTGCCAGCTCGAGCGGGCGGGGGGCCCTCAATGAGCAGTTCTTC.

The chain uses TRBV19 and TRBJ2-7; D perhaps matches TRBD1 (5 bases). This CDR3 comprises 15 residues. The germline gives CDR1 LNHDA, CDR2 SQIVND (reference sequence). The V end was cut by 3 bases, the J end by 2 bases, with 14 bases between. The CDR3 sequence is CASSIRRDPPYEQYF. CDR3 DNA: TGTGCCAGTAGTATCCGCAGGGATCCTCCCTACGAGCAGTACTTC.

The sample holds a few counts of this clone. The V gene is TRBV11-2, the J gene TRBJ1-2; D is perhaps TRBD1 (5 bases). V lost 0 bases, J lost 4 bases, and 12 bases lay in between. CDR1 and CDR2 from the germline V gene are SGHAT and FQNNGV. The CDR3 is 15 amino acids. As DNA, the CDR3 is TGTGCCAGCAGCTTAGAAGGGGCCTCTTTCTATGGCTACACCTTC. Protein: CASSLEGASFYGYTF. Using reference TRBV11-2 and TRBJ1-2 for the parts outside the CDR3, the full variable domain is EAGVAQSPRYKIIEKRQSVAFWCNPISGHATLYWYQQILGQGPKLLIQFQNNGVVDDSQLPKDRFSAERLKGVDSTLKIQPAKLEDSAVYLCASSLEGASFYGYTFGSGTRLTVV.

The gene calls are TRBV5-1 and TRBJ2-1, with 9 bases lining up with TRBD1. From germline, CDR1 is SGHRS and CDR2 YFSETQ. V was pared by 2 bases and J by 8 bases, with 5 bases of the junction left unmatched. This CDR3 has 14 amino acids. This chain's CDR3 is CASSFSDRGHEQFF. The CDR3, as DNA: TGCGCCAGCAGCTTTTCGGACAGGGGCCATGAGCAGTTCTTC.

V and J are TRBV5-4 and TRBJ2-7; D possibly corresponds to TRBD1 (6 bases). The germline V gene has CDR1 SGHNT and CDR2 YYREEE (reference sequence). V lost 3 bases and J lost 0, with 13 bases in between. The CDR3 is 15 amino acids. This chain's CDR3 is CASSSGGGSSYEQYF. Written as DNA, the CDR3 is TGTGCCAGCAGCTCAGGTGGGGGCTCCTCCTACGAGCAGTACTTC.

This rearrangement joins TRBV30 to TRBJ1-6; D remains unclear. Looked up from germline, CDR1 is GTSNPN and CDR2 is SVGIG (reference sequence). V was pared by 1 base and J by 14 bases, with 12 bases between. The CDR3 is 12 residues long. CDR3 amino acids: CAWSGGVMALHF. The CDR3 DNA follows: TGTGCCTGGAGTGGGGGAGTAATGGCCCTCCACTTT.

The V and J genes are TRBV12-5 and TRBJ2-3; 8 bases are shared with TRBD2. The germline CDR1 and CDR2 sequences are LGHNT and FRNRAP. Trimming removed 8 bases from V and 0 bases from J; junction bases left unmatched: 13. The CDR3 runs 17 residues. The CDR3 is CASNLAAGGPSTDTQYF. The CDR3 DNA reads TGTGCTAGTAACCTCGCGGCGGGGGGTCCTAGCACAGATACGCAGTATTTT.